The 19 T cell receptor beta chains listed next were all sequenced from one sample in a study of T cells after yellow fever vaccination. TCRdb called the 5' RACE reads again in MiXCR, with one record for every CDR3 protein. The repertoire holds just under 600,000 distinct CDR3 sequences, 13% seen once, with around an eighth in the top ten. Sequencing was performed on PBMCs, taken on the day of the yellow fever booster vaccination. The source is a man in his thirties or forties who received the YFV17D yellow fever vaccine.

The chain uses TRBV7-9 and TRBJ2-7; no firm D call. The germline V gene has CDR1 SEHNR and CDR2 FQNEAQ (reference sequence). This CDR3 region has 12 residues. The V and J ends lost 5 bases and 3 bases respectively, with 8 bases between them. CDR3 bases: TGTGCCAGCAGCCCAATACACTACGAGCAGTACTTC. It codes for CASSPIHYEQYF.

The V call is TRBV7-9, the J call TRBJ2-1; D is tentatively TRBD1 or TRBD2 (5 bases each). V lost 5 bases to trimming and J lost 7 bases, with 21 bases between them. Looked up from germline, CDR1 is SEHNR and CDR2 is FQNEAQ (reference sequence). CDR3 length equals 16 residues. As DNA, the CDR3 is TGTGCCAGCAGCCGAGCCTTGGGACGGTCATTTAATGAGCAGTTCTTC. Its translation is CASSRALGRSFNEQFF.

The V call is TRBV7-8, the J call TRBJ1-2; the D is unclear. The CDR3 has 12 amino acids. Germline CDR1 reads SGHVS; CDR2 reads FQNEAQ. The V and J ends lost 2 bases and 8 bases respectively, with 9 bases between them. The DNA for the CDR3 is TGTGCCAGCAGCTTAAATTGGAGCGGCTACACCTTC. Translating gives CASSLNWSGYTF.

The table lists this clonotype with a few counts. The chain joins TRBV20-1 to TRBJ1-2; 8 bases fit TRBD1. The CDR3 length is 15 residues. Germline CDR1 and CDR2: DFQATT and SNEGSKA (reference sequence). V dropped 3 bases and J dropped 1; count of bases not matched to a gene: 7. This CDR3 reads CSARGRQGFNYGYTF. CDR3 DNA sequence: TGCAGTGCTAGGGGGCGACAGGGGTTTAACTATGGCTACACCTTC.

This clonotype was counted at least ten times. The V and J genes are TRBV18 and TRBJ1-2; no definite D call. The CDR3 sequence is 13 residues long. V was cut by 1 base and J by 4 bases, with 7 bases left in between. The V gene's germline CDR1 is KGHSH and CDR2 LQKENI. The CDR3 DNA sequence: TGTGCCAGCTCACCACGGCAAGTCTATGGCTACACCTTC. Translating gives CASSPRQVYGYTF.

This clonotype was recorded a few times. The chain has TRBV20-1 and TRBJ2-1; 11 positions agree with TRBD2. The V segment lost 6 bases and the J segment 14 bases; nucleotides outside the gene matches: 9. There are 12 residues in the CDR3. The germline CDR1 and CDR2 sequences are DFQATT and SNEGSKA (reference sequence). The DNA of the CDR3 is TGCAGTGCAGCGGCACTAGCGGGAGTAGAGTTCTTC. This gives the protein CSAAALAGVEFF.

The CDR3 loop reads CASSPARGMTYNEQFF. In DNA, the CDR3 is TGTGCCAGCAGCCCGGCCAGGGGGATGACCTACAATGAGCAGTTCTTC. J is TRBJ2-1 and V is TRBV7-9, with 7 nucleotides matching TRBD1. The germline CDR1 and CDR2 sequences are SEHNR and FQNEAQ (reference sequence). Losses at the gene ends were 5 bases for V and 2 bases for J; bases not matched to a gene: 9. CDR3 size: 16 residues.

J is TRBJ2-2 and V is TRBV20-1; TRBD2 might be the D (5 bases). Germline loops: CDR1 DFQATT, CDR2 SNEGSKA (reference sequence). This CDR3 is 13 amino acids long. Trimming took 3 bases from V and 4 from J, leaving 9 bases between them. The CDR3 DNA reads TGCAGTGCTAGCCCTGCGGGCACCGGGGAGCTGTTTTTT. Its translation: CSASPAGTGELFF.

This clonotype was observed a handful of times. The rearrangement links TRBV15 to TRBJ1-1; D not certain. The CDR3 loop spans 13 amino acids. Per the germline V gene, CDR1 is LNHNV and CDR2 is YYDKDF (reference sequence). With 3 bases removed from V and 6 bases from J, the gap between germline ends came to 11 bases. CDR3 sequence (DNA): TGTGCCACCAGCAGCACCGGGTTGTCTGAAGCTTTCTTT. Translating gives CATSSTGLSEAFF.

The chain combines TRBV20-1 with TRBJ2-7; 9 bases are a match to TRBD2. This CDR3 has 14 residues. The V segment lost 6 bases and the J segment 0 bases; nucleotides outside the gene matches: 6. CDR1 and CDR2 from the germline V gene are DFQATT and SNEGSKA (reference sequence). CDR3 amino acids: CSAVRLADSYEQYF. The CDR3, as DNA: TGCAGTGCCGTAAGACTAGCGGACTCCTACGAGCAGTACTTC.

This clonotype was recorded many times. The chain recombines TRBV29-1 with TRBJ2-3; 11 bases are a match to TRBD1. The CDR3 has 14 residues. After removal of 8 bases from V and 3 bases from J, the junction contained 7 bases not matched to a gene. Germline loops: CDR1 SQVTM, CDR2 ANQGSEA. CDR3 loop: CSHVGQGGTDTQYF. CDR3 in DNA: TGCAGCCACGTGGGACAGGGGGGAACAGATACGCAGTATTTT.

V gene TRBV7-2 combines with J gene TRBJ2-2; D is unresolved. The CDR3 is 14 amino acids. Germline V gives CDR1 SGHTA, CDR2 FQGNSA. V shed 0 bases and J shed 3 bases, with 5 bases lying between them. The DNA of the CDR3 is TGTGCCAGCAGCTTAGCGCGGTACACCGGGGAGCTGTTTTTT. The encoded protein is CASSLARYTGELFF.

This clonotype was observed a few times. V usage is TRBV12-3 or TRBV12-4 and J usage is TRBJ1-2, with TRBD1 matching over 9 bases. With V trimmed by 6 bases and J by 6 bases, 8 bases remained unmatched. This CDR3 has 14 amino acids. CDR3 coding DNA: TGTGCCAGCAGACCCGGGACAGGGAACCATGGCTACACCTTC. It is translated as CASRPGTGNHGYTF.

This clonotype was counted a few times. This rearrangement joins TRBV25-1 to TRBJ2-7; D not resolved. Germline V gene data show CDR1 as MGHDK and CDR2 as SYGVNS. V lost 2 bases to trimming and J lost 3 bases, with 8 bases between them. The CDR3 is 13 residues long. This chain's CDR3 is CASSEGPSYEQYF. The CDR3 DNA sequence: TGTGCCAGCAGTGAAGGACCGAGCTACGAGCAGTACTTC.

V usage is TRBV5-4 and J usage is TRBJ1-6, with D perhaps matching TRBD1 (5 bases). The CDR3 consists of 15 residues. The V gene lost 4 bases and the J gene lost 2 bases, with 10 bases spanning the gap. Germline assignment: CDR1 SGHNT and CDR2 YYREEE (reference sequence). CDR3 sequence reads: CASSAGGAYNSPLHF. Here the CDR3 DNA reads TGTGCCAGCAGCGCCGGGGGGGCCTATAATTCACCCCTCCACTTT.

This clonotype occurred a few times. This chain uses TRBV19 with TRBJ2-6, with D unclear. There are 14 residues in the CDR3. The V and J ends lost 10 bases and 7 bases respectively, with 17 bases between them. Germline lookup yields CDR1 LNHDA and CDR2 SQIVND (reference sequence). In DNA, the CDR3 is TGTGCCACCACGACCACACCCTACGCCAACGTCCTGACTTTC. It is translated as CATTTTPYANVLTF.

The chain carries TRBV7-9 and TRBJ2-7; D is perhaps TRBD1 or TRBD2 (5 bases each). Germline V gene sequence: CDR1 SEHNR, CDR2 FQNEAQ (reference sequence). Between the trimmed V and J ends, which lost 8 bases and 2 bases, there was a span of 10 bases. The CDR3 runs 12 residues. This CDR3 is CASAGRAYEQYF. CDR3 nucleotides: TGTGCCAGCGCGGGCAGGGCCTACGAGCAGTACTTC.

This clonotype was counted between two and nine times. CDR3 loop: CASSRIYGRGGVEQFF. The CDR3 bases are TGTGCCAGCAGCCGTATCTACGGACGCGGGGGGGTAGAGCAGTTCTTC. The chain has TRBV28 and TRBJ2-1; 9 bases map to TRBD2. CDR1 and CDR2 from the germline V gene are MDHEN and SYDVKM. The CDR3 is made up of 16 amino acids. After removal of 6 bases from V and 10 bases from J, the junction contained 16 bases not matched to a gene.

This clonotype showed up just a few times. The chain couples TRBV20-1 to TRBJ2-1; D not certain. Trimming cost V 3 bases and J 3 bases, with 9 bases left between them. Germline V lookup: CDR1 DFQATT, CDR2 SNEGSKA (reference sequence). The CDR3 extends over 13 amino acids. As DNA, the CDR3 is TGCAGTGCTAGTCTGGGCTTCTACAATGAGCAGTTCTTC. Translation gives CSASLGFYNEQFF.